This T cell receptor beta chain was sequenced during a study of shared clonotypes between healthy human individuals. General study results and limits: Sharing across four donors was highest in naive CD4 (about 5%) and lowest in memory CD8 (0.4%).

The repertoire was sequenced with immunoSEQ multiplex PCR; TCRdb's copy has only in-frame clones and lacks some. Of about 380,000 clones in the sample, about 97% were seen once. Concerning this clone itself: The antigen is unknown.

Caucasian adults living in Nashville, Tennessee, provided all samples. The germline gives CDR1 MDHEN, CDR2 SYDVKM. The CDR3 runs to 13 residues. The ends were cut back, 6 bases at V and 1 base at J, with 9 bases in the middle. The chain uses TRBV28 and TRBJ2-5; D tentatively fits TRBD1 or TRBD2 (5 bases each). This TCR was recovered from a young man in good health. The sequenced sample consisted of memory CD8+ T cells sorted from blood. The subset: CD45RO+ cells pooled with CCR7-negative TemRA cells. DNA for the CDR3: TGTGCCAGCAGCCTGGGACGCCAAGAGACCCAGTACTTC. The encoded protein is CASSLGRQETQYF.